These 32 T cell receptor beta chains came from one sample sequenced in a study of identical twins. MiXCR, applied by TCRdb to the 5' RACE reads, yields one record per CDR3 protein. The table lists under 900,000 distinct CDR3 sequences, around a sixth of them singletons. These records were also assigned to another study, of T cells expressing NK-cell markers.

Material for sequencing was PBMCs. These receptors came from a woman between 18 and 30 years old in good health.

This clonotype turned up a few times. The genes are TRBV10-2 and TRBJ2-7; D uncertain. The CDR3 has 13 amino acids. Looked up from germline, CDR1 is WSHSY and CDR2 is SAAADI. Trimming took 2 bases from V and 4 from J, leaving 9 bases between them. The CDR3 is CASSETPGYEQYF. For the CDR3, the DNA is TGCGCCAGCAGTGAGACCCCGGGTTACGAGCAGTACTTC.

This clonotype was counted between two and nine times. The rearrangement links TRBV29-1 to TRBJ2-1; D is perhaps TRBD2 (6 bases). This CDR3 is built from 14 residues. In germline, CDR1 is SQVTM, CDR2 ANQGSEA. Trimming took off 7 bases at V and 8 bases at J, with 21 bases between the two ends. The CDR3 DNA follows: TGCAGCGCCCATACAACTAGCAGGGTACATGAGCAGTTCTTC. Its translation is CSAHTTSRVHEQFF.

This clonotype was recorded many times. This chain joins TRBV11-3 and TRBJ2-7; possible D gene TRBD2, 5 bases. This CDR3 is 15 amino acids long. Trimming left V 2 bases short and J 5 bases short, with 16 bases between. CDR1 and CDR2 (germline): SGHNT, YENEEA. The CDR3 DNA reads TGTGCCAGCAGCTTACGAGTAACCGGGAAGGACGAGCAGTACTTC. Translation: CASSLRVTGKDEQYF.

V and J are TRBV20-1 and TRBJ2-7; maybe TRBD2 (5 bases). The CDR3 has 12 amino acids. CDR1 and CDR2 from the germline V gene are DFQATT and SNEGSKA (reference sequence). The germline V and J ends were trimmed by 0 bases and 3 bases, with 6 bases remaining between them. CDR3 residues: CSARDAGYEQYF. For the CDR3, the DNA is TGCAGTGCTAGAGATGCGGGCTACGAGCAGTACTTC.

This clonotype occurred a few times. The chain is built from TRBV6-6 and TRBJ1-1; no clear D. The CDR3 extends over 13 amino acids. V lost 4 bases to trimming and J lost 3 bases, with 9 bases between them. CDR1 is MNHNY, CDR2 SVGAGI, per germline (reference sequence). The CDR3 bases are TGTGCCAGCAGTTTCCTTCGAGACACTGAAGCTTTCTTT. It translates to CASSFLRDTEAFF.

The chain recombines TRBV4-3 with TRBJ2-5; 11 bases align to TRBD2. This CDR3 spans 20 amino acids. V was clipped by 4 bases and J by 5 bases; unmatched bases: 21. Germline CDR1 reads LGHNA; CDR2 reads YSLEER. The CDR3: CASSPSAVAGGPDLDETQYF. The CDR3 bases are TGCGCCAGCAGCCCATCTGCGGTAGCGGGAGGGCCAGACTTAGATGAGACCCAGTACTTC.

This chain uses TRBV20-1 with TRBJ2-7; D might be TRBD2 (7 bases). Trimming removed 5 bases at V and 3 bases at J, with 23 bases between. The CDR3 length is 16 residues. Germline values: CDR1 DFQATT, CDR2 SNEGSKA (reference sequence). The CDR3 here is CSAPPGGGAADYEQYF. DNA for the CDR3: TGCAGTGCTCCCCCTGGGGGGGGCGCCGCGGACTACGAGCAGTACTTC.

The CDR3 loop reads CASSAPRGEYTDTQYF. The CDR3 DNA follows: TGTGCCAGCAGCGCCCCCCGGGGGGAATACACAGATACGCAGTATTTT. V and J are TRBV9 and TRBJ2-3, with 7 bases fitting TRBD2. CDR1 is SGDLS, CDR2 YYNGEE, per germline. CDR3 length: 16 amino acids. V lost 3 bases, J lost 2 bases, and 9 bases stayed unmatched.

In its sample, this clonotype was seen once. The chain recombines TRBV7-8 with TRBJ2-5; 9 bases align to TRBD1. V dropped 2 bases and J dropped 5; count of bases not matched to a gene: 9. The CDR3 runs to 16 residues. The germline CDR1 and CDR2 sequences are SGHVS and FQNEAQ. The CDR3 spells CASSLRDRDSSETQYF. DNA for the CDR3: TGTGCCAGCAGCTTACGGGACAGGGATAGTTCGGAGACCCAGTACTTC. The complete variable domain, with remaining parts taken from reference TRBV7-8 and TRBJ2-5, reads GAGVSQSPRYKVAKRGQDVALRCDPISGHVSLFWYQQALGQGPEFLTYFQNEAQLDKSGLPSDRFFAERPEGSVSTLKIQRTQQEDSAVYLCASSLRDRDSSETQYFGPGTRLLVL.

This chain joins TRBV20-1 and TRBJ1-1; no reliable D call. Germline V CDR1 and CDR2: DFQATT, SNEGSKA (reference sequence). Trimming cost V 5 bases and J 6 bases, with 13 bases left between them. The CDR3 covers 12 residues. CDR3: CSAFVRVSEAFF. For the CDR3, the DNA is TGCAGTGCTTTCGTCCGGGTTTCTGAAGCTTTCTTT.

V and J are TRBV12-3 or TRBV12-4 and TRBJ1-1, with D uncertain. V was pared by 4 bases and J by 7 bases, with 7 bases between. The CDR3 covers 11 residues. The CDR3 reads CASSSRLEAFF. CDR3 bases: TGTGCCAGCAGTTCCCGTCTTGAAGCTTTCTTT.

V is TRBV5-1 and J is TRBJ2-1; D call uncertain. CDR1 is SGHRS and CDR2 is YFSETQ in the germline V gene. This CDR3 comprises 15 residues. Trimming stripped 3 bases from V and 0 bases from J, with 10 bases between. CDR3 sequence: CASSSTSSSYNEQFF. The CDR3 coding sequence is TGCGCCAGCAGCTCCACTTCGAGCTCCTACAATGAGCAGTTCTTC.

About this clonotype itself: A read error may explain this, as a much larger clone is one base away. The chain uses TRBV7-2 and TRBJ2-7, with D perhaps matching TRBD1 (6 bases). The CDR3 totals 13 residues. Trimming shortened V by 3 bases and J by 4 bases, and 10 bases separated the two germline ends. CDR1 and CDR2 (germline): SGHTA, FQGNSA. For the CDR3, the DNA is TGTACCAGCAGCTTCGCAGGGGCGTACGAGCAGTACTTC. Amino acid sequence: CTSSFAGAYEQYF.

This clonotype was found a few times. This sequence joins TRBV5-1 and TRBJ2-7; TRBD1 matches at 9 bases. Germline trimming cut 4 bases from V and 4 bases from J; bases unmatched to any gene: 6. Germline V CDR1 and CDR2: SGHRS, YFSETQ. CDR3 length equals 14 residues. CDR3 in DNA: TGCGCCAGCAGCACAGGGGGCGCAGGATACGAGCAGTACTTC. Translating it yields CASSTGGAGYEQYF.

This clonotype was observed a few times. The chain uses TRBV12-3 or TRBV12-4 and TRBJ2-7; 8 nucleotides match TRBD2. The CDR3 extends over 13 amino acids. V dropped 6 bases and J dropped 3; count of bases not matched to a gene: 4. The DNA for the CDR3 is TGTGCCAGCAGCACCGGGACTAGCTACGAGCAGTACTTC. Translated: CASSTGTSYEQYF.

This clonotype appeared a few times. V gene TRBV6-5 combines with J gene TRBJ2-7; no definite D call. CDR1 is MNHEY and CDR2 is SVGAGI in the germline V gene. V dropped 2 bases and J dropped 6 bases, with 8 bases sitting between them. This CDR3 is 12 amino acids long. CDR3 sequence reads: CASSYPPSEQYF. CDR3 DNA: TGTGCCAGCAGTTACCCCCCTTCCGAGCAGTACTTC.

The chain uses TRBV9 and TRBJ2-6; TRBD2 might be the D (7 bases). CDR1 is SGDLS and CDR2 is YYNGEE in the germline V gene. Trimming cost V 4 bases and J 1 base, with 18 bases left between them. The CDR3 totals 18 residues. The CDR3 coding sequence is TGTGCCAGCAGCCCTAGGGGAGGGGGGGGATCTGGGGCCAACGTCCTGACTTTC. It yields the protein CASSPRGGGGSGANVLTF.

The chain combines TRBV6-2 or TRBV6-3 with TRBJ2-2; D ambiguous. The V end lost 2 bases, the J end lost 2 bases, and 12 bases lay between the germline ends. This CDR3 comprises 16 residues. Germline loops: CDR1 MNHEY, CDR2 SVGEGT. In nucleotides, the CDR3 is TGTGCCAGCAGTTACCTTAGGGTCTCCAACACCGGGGAGCTGTTTTTT. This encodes CASSYLRVSNTGELFF.

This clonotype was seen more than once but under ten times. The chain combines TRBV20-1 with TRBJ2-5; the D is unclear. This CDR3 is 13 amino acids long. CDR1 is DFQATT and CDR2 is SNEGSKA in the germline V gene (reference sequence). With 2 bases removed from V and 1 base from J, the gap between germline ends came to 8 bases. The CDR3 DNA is TGCAGTGCTAGACGAGCAGCCCAAGAGACCCAGTACTTC. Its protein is CSARRAAQETQYF.

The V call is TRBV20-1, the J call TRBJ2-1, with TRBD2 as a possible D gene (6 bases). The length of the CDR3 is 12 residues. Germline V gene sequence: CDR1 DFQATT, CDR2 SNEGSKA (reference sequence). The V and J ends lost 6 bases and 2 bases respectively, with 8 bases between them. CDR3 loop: CSAWGAYNEQFF. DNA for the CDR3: TGCAGTGCCTGGGGGGCCTACAATGAGCAGTTCTTC.

Here the CDR3 DNA reads TGTGCCAGCAGCCATAGTTTGCTGTCAGGGGACTATGGCTACACCTTC. It codes for CASSHSLLSGDYGYTF. The V gene is TRBV27, the J gene TRBJ1-2; D is perhaps TRBD1 (6 bases). The CDR3 length is 16 residues. Germline CDR1 and CDR2: MNHEY and SMNVEV (reference sequence). The germline V and J ends were trimmed by 6 bases and 3 bases, with 20 bases remaining between them.

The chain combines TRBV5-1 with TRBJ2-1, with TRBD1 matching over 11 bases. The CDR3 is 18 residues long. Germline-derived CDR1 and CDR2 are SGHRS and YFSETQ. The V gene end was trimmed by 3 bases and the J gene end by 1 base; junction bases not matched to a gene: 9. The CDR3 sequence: CASSWKSGTGGSYNEQFF. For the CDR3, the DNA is TGCGCCAGCAGCTGGAAATCCGGGACAGGGGGTTCCTACAATGAGCAGTTCTTC.

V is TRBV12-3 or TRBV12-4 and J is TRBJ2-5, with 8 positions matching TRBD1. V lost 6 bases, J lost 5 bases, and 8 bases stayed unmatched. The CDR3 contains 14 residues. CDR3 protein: CASSLPGQGETQYF. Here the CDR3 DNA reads TGTGCCAGCAGCCTACCCGGACAGGGCGAGACCCAGTACTTC.

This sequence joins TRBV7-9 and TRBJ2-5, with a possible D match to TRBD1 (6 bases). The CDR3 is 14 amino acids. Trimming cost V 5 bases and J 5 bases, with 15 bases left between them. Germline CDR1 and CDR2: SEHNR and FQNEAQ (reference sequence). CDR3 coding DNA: TGTGCCAGCAGCATCCGAGGGCAGGGGGAGACCCAGTACTTC. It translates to CASSIRGQGETQYF.

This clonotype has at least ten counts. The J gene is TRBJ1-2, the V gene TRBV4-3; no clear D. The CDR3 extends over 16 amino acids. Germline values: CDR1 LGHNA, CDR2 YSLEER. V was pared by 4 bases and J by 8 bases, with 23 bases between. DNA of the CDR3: TGCGCCAGCAGCCCAACAACGAGACTGCCCCTCGGAGGCTACACCTTC. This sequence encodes CASSPTTRLPLGGYTF.

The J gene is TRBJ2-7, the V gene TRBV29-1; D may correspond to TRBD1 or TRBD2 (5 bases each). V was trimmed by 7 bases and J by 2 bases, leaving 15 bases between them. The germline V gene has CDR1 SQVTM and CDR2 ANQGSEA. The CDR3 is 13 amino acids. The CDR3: CSARDGGAYEQYF. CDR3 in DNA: TGCAGCGCACGGGACGGCGGCGCCTACGAGCAGTACTTC.

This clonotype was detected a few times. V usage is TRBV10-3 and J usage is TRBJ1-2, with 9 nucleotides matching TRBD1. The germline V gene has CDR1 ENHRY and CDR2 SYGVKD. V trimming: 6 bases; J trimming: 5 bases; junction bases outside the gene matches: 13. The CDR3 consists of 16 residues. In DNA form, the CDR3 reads TGTGCCATCAGCCCCAGACAGGGGGAGGGGCAATATGGCTACACCTTC. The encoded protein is CAISPRQGEGQYGYTF.

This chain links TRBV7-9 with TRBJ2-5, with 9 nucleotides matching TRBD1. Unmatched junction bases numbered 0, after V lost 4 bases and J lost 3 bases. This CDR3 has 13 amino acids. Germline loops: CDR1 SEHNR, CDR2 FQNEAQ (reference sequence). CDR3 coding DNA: TGTGCCAGCAGCTGGACAGGGGAAGAGACCCAGTACTTC. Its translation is CASSWTGEETQYF.

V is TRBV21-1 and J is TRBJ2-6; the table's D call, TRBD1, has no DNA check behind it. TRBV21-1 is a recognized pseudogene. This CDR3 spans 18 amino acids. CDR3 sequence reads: CASSNILDPLAGANVLTF. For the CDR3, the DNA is TGTGCCAGCAGCAACATCCTGGACCCCCTGGCTGGGGCCAACGTCCTGACTTTC.

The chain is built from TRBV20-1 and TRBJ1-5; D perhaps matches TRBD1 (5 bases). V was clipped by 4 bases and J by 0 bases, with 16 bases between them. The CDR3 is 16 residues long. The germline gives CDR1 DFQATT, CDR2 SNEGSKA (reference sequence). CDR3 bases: TGCAGTGCTATTGAGGACACCTCTTATAGCAATCAGCCCCAGCATTTT. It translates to CSAIEDTSYSNQPQHF.

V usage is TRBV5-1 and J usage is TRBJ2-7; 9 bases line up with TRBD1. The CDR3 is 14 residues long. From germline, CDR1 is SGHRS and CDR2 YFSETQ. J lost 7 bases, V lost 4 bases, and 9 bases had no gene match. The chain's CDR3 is CASSLRDRVEEQYF. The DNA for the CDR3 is TGCGCCAGCAGCCTCCGGGACAGGGTCGAGGAGCAGTACTTC. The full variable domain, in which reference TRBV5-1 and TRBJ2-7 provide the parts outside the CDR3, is KAGVTQTPRYLIKTRGQQVTLSCSPISGHRSVSWYQQTPGQGLQFLFEYFSETQRNKGNFPGRFSGRQFSNSRSEMNVSTLELGDSALYLCASSLRDRVEEQYFGPGTRLTVT.

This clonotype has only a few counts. The CDR3 DNA is TGTGCCAGCACGGGACTGCTTTCCAATGAGCAGTTCTTC. It translates to CASTGLLSNEQFF. The V and J genes are TRBV6-1 and TRBJ2-1; D is possibly TRBD2 (6 bases). The CDR3 length is 13 residues. Germline CDR1 MNHNS, CDR2 SASEGT. The V gene lost 7 bases and the J gene lost 6 bases, with 13 bases spanning the gap.